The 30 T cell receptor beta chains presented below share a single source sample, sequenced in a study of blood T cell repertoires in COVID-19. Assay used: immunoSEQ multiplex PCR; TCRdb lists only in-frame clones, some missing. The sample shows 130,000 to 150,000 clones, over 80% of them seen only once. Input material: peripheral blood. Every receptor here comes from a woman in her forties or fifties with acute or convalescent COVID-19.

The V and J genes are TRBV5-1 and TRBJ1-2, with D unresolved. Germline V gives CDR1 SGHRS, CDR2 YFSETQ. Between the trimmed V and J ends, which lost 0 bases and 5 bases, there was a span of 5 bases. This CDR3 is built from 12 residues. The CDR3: CASSLDSYGYTF. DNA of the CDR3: TGCGCCAGCAGCTTGGACAGTTATGGCTACACCTTC.

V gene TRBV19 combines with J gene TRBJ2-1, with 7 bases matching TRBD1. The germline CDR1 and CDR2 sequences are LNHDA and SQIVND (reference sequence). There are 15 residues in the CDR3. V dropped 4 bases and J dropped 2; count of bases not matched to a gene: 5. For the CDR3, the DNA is TGTGCCAGTAGTAGGACGGGACAGCCCTACAATGAGCAGTTCTTC. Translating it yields CASSRTGQPYNEQFF.

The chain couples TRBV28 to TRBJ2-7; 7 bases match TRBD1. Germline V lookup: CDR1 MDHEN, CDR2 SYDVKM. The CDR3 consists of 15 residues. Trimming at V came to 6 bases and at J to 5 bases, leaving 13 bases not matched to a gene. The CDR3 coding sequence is TGTGCCAGCAGATCCCAGAAAGACAGGGCCCACGAGCAGTACTTC. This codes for CASRSQKDRAHEQYF.

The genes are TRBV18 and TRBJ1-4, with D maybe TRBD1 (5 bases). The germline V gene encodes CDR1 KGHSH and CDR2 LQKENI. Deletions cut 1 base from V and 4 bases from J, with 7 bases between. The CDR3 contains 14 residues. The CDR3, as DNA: TGTGCCAGCTCACCACTGGACAATAATGAAAAACTGTTTTTT. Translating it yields CASSPLDNNEKLFF.

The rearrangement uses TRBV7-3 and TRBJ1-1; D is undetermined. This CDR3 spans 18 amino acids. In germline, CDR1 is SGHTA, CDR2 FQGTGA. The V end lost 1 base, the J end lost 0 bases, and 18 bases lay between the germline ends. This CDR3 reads CASSLSGDPRRLNTEAFF. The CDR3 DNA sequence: TGTGCCAGCAGCTTAAGCGGTGACCCTAGGCGCTTGAACACTGAAGCTTTCTTT.

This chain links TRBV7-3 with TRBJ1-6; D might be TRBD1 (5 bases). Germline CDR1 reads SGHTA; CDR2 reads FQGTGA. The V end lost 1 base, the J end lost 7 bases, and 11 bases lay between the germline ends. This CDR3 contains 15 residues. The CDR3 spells CASSLMGEGNSPLHF. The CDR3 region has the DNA TGTGCCAGCAGCTTAATGGGGGAGGGGAATTCACCCCTCCACTTT.

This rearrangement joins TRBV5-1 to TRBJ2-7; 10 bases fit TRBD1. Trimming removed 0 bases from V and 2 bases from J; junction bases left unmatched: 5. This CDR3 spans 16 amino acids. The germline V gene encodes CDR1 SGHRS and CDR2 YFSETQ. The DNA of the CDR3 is TGCGCCAGCAGCTTGGCCGGGACAGGGGTTGCCTACGAGCAGTACTTC. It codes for CASSLAGTGVAYEQYF.

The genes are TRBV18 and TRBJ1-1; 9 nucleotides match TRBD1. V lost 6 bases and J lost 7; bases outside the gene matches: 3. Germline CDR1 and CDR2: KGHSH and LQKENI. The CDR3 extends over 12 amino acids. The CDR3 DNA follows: TGTGCCAGCTCTCCGGACAGGGGTGAAGCTTTCTTT. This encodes CASSPDRGEAFF.

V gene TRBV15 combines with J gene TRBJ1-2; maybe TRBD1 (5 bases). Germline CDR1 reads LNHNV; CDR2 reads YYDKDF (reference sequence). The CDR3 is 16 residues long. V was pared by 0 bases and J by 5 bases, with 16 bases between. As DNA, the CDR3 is TGTGCCACCAGCAGAGATTGGCAGGGTGGGGCATATGGCTACACCTTC. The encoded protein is CATSRDWQGGAYGYTF.

CDR3 loop: CASSLKSYYEQYF. CDR3 bases: TGTGCCAGCAGCTTAAAGAGTTACTACGAGCAGTACTTC. The chain combines TRBV11-2 with TRBJ2-7, with D uncertain. The germline CDR1 and CDR2 sequences are SGHAT and FQNNGV. V dropped 2 bases and J dropped 3 bases, with 8 bases sitting between them. The CDR3 contains 13 residues.

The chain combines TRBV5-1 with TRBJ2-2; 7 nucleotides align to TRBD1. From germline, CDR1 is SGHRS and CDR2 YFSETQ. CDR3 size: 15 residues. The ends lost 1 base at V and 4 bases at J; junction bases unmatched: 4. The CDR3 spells CASSLTGDSTGELFF. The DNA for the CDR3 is TGCGCCAGCAGCTTGACAGGGGACAGCACCGGGGAGCTGTTTTTT.

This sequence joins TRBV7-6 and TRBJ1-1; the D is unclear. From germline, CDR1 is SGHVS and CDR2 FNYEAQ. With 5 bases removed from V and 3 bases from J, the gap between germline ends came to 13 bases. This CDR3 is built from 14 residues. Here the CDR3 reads CASSGVGSHTEAFF. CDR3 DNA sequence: TGTGCCAGCAGCGGGGTGGGGAGCCACACTGAAGCTTTCTTT. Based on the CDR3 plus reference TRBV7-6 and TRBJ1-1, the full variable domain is GAGVSQSPRYKVTKRGQDVALRCDPISGHVSLYWYRQALGQGPEFLTYFNYEAQQDKSGLPNDRFSAERPEGSISTLTIQRTEQRDSAMYRCASSGVGSHTEAFFGQGTRLTVV.

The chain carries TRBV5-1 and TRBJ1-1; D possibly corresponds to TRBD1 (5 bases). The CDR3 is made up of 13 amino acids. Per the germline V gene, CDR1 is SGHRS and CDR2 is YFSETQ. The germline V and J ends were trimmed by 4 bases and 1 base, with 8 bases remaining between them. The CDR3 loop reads CASSETANTEAFF. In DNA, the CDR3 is TGCGCCAGCAGCGAGACAGCGAACACTGAAGCTTTCTTT. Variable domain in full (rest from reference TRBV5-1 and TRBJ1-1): KAGVTQTPRYLIKTRGQQVTLSCSPISGHRSVSWYQQTPGQGLQFLFEYFSETQRNKGNFPGRFSGRQFSNSRSEMNVSTLELGDSALYLCASSETANTEAFFGQGTRLTVV.

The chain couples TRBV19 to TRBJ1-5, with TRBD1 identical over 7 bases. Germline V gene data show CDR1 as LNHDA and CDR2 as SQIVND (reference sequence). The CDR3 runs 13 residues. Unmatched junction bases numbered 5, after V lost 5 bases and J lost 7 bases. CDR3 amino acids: CASSPQGWQPQHF. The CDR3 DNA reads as TGTGCCAGTAGTCCACAGGGGTGGCAGCCCCAGCATTTT. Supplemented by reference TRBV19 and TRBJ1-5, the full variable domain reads DGGITQSPKYLFRKEGQNVTLSCEQNLNHDAMYWYRQDPGQGLRLIYYSQIVNDFQKGDIAEGYSVSREKKESFPLTVTSAQKNPTAFYLCASSPQGWQPQHFGDGTRLSIL.

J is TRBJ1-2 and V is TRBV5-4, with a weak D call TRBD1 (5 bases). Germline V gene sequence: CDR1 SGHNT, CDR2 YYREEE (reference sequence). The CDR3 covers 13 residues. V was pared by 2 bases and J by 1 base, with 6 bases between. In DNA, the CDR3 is TGTGCCAGCAGCTTTCAGGGTAACTATGGCTACACCTTC. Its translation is CASSFQGNYGYTF.

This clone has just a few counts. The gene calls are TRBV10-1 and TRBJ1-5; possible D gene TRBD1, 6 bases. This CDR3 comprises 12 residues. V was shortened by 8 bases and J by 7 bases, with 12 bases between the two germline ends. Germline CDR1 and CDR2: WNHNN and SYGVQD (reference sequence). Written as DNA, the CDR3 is TGCGCCAGCCACAGGGTTAGCCAGCCCCAGCATTTT. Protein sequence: CASHRVSQPQHF.

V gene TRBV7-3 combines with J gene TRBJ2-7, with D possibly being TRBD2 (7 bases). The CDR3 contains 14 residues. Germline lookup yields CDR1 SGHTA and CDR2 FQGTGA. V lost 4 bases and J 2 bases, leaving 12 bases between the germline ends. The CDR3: CASSYGGPAYEQYF. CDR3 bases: TGTGCCAGCAGCTACGGGGGGCCCGCCTACGAGCAGTACTTC.

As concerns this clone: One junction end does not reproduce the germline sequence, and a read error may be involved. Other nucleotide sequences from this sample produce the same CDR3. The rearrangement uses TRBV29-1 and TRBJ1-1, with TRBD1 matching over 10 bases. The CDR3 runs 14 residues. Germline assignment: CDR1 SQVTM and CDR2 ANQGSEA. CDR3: CSVEGTGANTEAFF. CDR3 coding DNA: TGCAGCGTCGAAGGGACAGGGGCGAACACTGAAGCTTTCTTT.

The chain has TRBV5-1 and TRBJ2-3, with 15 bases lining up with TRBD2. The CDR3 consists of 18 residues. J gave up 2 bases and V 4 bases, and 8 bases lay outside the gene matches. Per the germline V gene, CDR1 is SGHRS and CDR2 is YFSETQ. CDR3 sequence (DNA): TGCGCCAGCAGCCAATTTGGGACTAGCGGGAGGACCACAGATACGCAGTATTTT. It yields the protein CASSQFGTSGRTTDTQYF.

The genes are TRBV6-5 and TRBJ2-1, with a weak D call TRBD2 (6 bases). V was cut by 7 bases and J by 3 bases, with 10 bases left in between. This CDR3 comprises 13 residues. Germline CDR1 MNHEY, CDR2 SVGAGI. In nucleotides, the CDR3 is TGTGCCAGCACCCCGGGACTCTACAATGAGCAGTTCTTC. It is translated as CASTPGLYNEQFF.

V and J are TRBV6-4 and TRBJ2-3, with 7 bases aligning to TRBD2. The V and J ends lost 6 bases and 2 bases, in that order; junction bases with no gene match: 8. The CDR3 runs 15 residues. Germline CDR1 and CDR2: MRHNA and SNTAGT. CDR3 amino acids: CASSPSGIPTDTQYF. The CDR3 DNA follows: TGTGCCAGCAGCCCAAGCGGGATCCCCACAGATACGCAGTATTTT.

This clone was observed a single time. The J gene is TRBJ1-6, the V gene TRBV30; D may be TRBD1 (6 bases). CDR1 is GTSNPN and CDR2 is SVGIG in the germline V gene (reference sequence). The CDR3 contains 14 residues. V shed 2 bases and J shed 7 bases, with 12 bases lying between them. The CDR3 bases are TGTGCCTGGAGTTTTGGGGGCGAAAATTCACCCCTCCACTTT. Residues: CAWSFGGENSPLHF.

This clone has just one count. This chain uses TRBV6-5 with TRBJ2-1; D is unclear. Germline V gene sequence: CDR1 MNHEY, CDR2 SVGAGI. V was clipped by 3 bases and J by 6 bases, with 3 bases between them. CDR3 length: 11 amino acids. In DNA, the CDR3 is TGTGCCAGCAGTTATAGCAATGAGCAGTTCTTC. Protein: CASSYSNEQFF.

CDR3 sequence (DNA): TGTGCCAGCAGCTTAGAGGGAGCGGGAGCCTACAATGAGCAGTTCTTC. Residues: CASSLEGAGAYNEQFF. The chain carries TRBV7-6 and TRBJ2-1; TRBD2 agrees at 8 bases. V dropped 1 base and J dropped 2; count of bases not matched to a gene: 4. Germline values: CDR1 SGHVS, CDR2 FNYEAQ. The CDR3 length is 16 residues.

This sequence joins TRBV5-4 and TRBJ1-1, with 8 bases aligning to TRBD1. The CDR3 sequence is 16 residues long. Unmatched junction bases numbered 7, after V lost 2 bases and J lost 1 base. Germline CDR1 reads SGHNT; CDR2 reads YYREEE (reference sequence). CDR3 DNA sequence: TGTGCCAGCAGCTTTAAGGATGGACAGGGGAACACTGAAGCTTTCTTT. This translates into CASSFKDGQGNTEAFF. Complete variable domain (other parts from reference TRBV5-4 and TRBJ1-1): ETGVTQSPTHLIKTRGQQVTLRCSSQSGHNTVSWYQQALGQGPQFIFQYYREEENGRGNFPPRFSGLQFPNYSSELNVNALELDDSALYLCASSFKDGQGNTEAFFGQGTRLTVV.

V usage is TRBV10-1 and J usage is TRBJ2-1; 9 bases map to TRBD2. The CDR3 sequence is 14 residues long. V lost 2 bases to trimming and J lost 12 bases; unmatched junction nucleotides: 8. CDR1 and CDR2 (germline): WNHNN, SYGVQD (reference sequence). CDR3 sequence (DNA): TGCGCCAGCAGTGAGGCGGGGGGGCCTAGAGTGCAGTTCTTC. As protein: CASSEAGGPRVQFF.

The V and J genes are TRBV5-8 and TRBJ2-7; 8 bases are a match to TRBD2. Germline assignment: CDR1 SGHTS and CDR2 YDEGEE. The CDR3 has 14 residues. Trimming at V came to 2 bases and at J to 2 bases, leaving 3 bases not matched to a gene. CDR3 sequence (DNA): TGTGCCAGCAGCTTCCGGGGGGGAACCTACGAGCAGTACTTC. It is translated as CASSFRGGTYEQYF.

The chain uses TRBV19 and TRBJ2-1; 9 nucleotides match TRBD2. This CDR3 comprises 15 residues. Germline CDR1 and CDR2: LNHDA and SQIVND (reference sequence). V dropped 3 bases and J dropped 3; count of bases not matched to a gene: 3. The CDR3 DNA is TGTGCCAGTAGTATCGGGACTAGCCTCTACAATGAGCAGTTCTTC. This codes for CASSIGTSLYNEQFF. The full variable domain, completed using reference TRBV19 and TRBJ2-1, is DGGITQSPKYLFRKEGQNVTLSCEQNLNHDAMYWYRQDPGQGLRLIYYSQIVNDFQKGDIAEGYSVSREKKESFPLTVTSAQKNPTAFYLCASSIGTSLYNEQFFGPGTRLTVL.

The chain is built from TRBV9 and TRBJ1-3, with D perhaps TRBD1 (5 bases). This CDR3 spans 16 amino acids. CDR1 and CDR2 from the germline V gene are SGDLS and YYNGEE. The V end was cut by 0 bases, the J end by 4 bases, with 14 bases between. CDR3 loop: CASSVALGRGGNTIYF. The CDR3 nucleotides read TGTGCCAGCAGCGTAGCGCTGGGGCGGGGAGGAAACACCATATATTTT. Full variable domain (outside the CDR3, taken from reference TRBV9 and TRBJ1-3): DSGVTQTPKHLITATGQRVTLRCSPRSGDLSVYWYQQSLDQGLQFLIQYYNGEERAKGNILERFSAQQFPDLHSELNLSSLELGDSALYFCASSVALGRGGNTIYFGEGSWLTVV.

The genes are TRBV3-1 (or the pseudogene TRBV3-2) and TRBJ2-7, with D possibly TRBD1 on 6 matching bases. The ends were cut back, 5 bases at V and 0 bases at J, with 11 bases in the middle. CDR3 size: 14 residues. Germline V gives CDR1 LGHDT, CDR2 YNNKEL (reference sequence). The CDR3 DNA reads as TGTGCCAGCAGCACCGACAGGAGCTCCTACGAGCAGTACTTC. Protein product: CASSTDRSSYEQYF.